One sample yielded the 9 T cell receptor beta chains listed below, sequenced in a study of CD8 T cells in Susac syndrome. Roughly 0.45 to 1 ug RNA was reverse transcribed with random hexamers. A single record per CDR3 protein comes from TCRdb applying MiXCR to the immunoSEQ multiplex PCR reads. The sample has a few hundred thousand distinct CDR3 sequences; more than 80% are singletons. The sequenced sample was CD8+ T cells from PBMCs. The receptors stem from a human donor with multiple sclerosis.

This clonotype was detected only once. The gene calls are TRBV7-8 and TRBJ1-1; unclear D gene. This CDR3 comprises 13 residues. Trimming took 4 bases from V and 0 from J, leaving 6 bases between them. Germline V gives CDR1 SGHVS, CDR2 FQNEAQ. CDR3 residues: CASSYPMNTEAFF. In DNA, the CDR3 is TGTGCCAGCAGCTACCCTATGAACACTGAAGCTTTCTTT.

The chain has TRBV20-1 and TRBJ1-5; D is unresolved. Per germline, CDR1 DFQATT and CDR2 SNEGSKA (reference sequence). V lost 6 bases and J 9 bases, leaving 15 bases between the germline ends. This CDR3 region has 12 residues. The CDR3 DNA follows: TGCAGTGCCCCCCCCGCCGAGATGCCCCAGCATTTT. Translated, it gives CSAPPAEMPQHF.

This chain links TRBV10-2 with TRBJ1-4; 7 bases align to TRBD1. The CDR3 is made up of 15 amino acids. J lost 8 bases, V lost 6 bases, and 12 bases had no gene match. Germline V CDR1 and CDR2: WSHSY, SAAADI. CDR3 loop: CASREPGTVEEKLFF. The CDR3 nucleotides are TGCGCCAGCAGAGAACCCGGGACAGTAGAGGAAAAACTGTTTTTT.

V and J are TRBV9 and TRBJ2-2, with D tentatively TRBD2 (5 bases). CDR3 length equals 16 residues. The germline V gene encodes CDR1 SGDLS and CDR2 YYNGEE. V was trimmed by 0 bases and J by 2 bases, leaving 11 bases between them. The CDR3: CASSVASLANTGELFF. The CDR3 DNA sequence: TGTGCCAGCAGCGTAGCTTCGCTAGCTAACACCGGGGAGCTGTTTTTT.

This sequence joins TRBV19 and TRBJ1-1; D possibly corresponds to TRBD1 (6 bases). CDR1 is LNHDA, CDR2 SQIVND, per germline (reference sequence). This CDR3 comprises 15 residues. The V gene lost 0 bases and the J gene lost 3 bases, with 11 bases spanning the gap. The chain's CDR3 is CASSIEGEGDTEAFF. In DNA form, the CDR3 reads TGTGCCAGTAGTATAGAGGGGGAGGGGGACACTGAAGCTTTCTTT.

This chain uses TRBV5-8 with TRBJ1-3; TRBD1 matches at 7 bases. Germline V gives CDR1 SGHTS, CDR2 YDEGEE. The V segment lost 2 bases and the J segment 3 bases; nucleotides outside the gene matches: 5. This CDR3 has 15 residues. The DNA of the CDR3 is TGTGCCAGCAGCTTTACAGGGGTTTATGGAAACACCATATATTTT. Encoded protein: CASSFTGVYGNTIYF.

The chain is built from TRBV30 and TRBJ1-5; D unclear. With 0 bases removed from V and 3 bases from J, the gap between germline ends came to 12 bases. Per the germline V gene, CDR1 is GTSNPN and CDR2 is SVGIG (reference sequence). This CDR3 comprises 15 residues. CDR3 nucleotides: TGTGCCTGGAGTGTAGACGGAGGATTCAATCAGCCCCAGCATTTT. Encoded protein: CAWSVDGGFNQPQHF.

This rearrangement joins TRBV30 to TRBJ1-5, with TRBD1 as a possible D gene (5 bases). V was pared by 1 base and J by 6 bases, with 13 bases between. Germline CDR1 is GTSNPN and CDR2 is SVGIG (reference sequence). There are 14 residues in the CDR3. Written as DNA, the CDR3 is TGTGCCTGGAGTGGGGGACTTTTTGGTCAGCCCCAGCATTTT. Amino acid sequence: CAWSGGLFGQPQHF.

The chain has TRBV12-3 or TRBV12-4 and TRBJ2-5, with a tentative D call TRBD1 (7 bases). The germline V and J ends were trimmed by 3 bases and 5 bases, with 13 bases remaining between them. This CDR3 has 14 residues. This CDR3 reads CASSFPGGLETQYF. CDR3 nucleotide sequence: TGTGCCAGCAGTTTCCCAGGGGGGTTGGAGACCCAGTACTTC.